This T cell receptor beta chain comes out of a study of cytomegalovirus exposure and HLA in healthy donors. For the study at large: Researchers previously reported finding 100 million or so unique TCR beta sequences from approximately 190 million T cells. Study findings and constraints: Segments of the TCR beta V type were, in most cases, productive about 90% or about 30% of the time in an earlier analysis. Donor immune exposure was known only as CMV serostatus. According to the study, 180 or so TCR beta chains were cytomegalovirus-associated.

PCR used 60 Vbeta primers and 13 Jbeta primers. Some clones are missing from TCRdb's copy, which holds only in-frame ones; the method was immunoSEQ multiplex PCR. The table records about 98,000 clones, roughly four fifths of them present only once. With regard to this clone: Its target is unknown.

The CDR3 has 14 residues. The germline gives CDR1 MNHEY, CDR2 SVGAGI. V shed 5 bases and J shed 0 bases, with 8 bases lying between them. The TCR originated in a female donor in good health and CMV-seropositive. The specimen sequenced was PBMCs. This sequence joins TRBV6-5 and TRBJ2-1; D uncertain. CDR3 protein: CASSRDSSYNEQFF. The CDR3 nucleotides read TGTGCCAGCAGTCGTGATAGCTCCTACAATGAGCAGTTCTTC.